This T cell receptor (beta chain) was identified during a study of shared clonotypes between healthy human individuals. Using immunoSEQ multiplex PCR, the repertoire was profiled, and TCRdb retains in-frame clones only, with some absent. The sample lists roughly 2.6 million clones; over 85% were seen once. Per germline, CDR1 MDHEN and CDR2 SYDVKM. This CDR3 comprises 13 residues. Trimming took 11 bases from V and 3 from J; bases not matched to a gene: 6. The TCR sequence derives from a young man in good health. Sequencing was carried out using naive CD4+ T cells sorted from blood. Subset of the sample: CD45RA+ positively selected. This chain links TRBV28 with TRBJ2-3; 9 bases agree with TRBD1. The CDR3 DNA sequence: TGTGCCGGACAGGGGTTATTGACAGATACGCAGTATTTT. It translates to CAGQGLLTDTQYF. The complete variable domain, with remaining parts taken from reference TRBV28 and TRBJ2-3, reads DVKVTQSSRYLVKRTGEKVFLECVQDMDHENMFWYRQDPGLGLRLIYFSYDVKMKEKGDIPEGYSVSREKKERFSLILESASTNQTSMYLCAGQGLLTDTQYFGPGTRLTVL.